The T cell receptor beta chain described here comes from a study of metastatic and nonmetastatic thyroid tumors. By sample share, this clone is medium-sized (0.01 to 0.1%). Its antigen is not known. The identical CDR3 is also encoded by other nucleotide sequences in the sample. TCRdb reanalyzed the PCR reads with MiXCR. Of 23,000 or so clones detected, roughly a fifth appear once; the ten largest clones hold around 7.6%. V lost 2 bases, J lost 6 bases, and 17 bases lay in between. Per the germline V gene, CDR1 is SGHTA and CDR2 is FQGNSA. The CDR3 length is 17 residues. Each patient went into thyroid surgery without having received any treatment. Study observations and caveats: Versus benign nodules, malignant thyroid tumors reportedly had significantly higher TCR beta diversity, in blood and tumor.

The clonotype originates from a female donor with papillary thyroid cancer or a benign thyroid nodule (not recorded which). Some clones in this sample may be carry-over from other donors' samples. Material: blood. This chain joins TRBV7-2 and TRBJ1-6, with a weak D call TRBD1 (5 bases). Here the CDR3 reads CASSLSPQRQPNSPLHF. CDR3 nucleotide sequence: TGTGCCAGCAGCTTATCACCCCAACGACAGCCTAATTCACCCCTCCACTTT.